By frequency, the clone carrying this T cell receptor (beta chain) is medium-sized. The antigen is unknown. The sample is drawn from a study of T cell clusters in autoimmune cytopenias. Study as a whole: Per sample, median TRB depth was around 50,000 reads, yielding a median roughly 2,000 distinct clonotypes. The study, taken as a whole, reports: Clustering suggested that physiological T cell clusters were missing in primary autoimmune cytopenia patients. No experiment has yet validated the function of the T cell clusters defined in silico.

TRB rearrangements were amplified by touch-down multiplex PCR with mixed TRB-A/B primers. TCRdb reprocessed the multiplex PCR reads, with one entry per CDR3 protein and no DNA. The sample includes approximately 9,400 distinct CDR3 sequences. Each sample's input was roughly 270 ng genomic DNA, some 34,000 genome equivalents. What was sequenced was peripheral blood. The TCR originated in a human donor with an autoimmune cytopenia or autoimmune hepatitis (not recorded which).

CDR3 protein: CASKLGRQAGAGELFF. The V gene is TRBV6-2 or TRBV6-3, the J gene TRBJ2-2. CDR1 and CDR2 (germline): MNHEY, SVGEGT. There are 16 residues in the CDR3.